This TCR beta chain originates from a study of blood T cells in healthy people across ages. The second PCR ran about 7 to 12 cycles with a sample-barcoded 5' primer and J-beta primers. MiXCR was run by TCRdb on the 5' RACE reads, yielding one entry per CDR3 protein. The profile shows roughly 1.9 million distinct CDR3 sequences, roughly 43% of them singletons. CDR1 and CDR2 from the germline V gene are SGHTA and FQGNSA. This CDR3 has 14 residues. Study conclusions and caveats: Bulk PBMC profiling left naive and antigen-experienced comparisons inconclusive. A roughly linear fall in TCR beta diversity per million T cells was seen with increasing age.

Remarks on this clonotype: Antigen unknown.

This chain joins TRBV7-2 and TRBJ2-7; D perhaps matches TRBD2 (5 bases). Judging by the DNA end, TRBJ2-5 fits better; the J call may be wrong. The source of this sequence is a human donor in good health. The sample consisted of blood. The CDR3 reads CASSFDPGKETQYF. The CDR3 nucleotides are TGTGCCAGCAGCTTTGATCCGGGGAAAGAGACCCAGTACTTC.